These 13 T cell receptor beta chains came from one sample sequenced in a study of blood T cell repertoires in COVID-19. Assay: immunoSEQ multiplex PCR; the TCRdb copy retains only in-frame clones and omits some. The sample lists roughly 130,000 clones, under 90% occurring once. Sequenced sample: peripheral blood. Receptor source: a woman aged 55-69 years with acute or convalescent COVID-19.

V gene TRBV6-6 combines with J gene TRBJ1-1; 7 bases map to TRBD1. Unmatched junction bases numbered 12, after V lost 5 bases and J lost 3 bases. CDR1 and CDR2 from the germline V gene are MNHNY and SVGAGI (reference sequence). CDR3 length: 16 amino acids. CDR3: CASSGRDSSWDTEAFF. The CDR3 bases are TGTGCCAGCAGTGGACGGGACAGCTCCTGGGACACTGAAGCTTTCTTT.

The table lists this clone with a few counts. The chain couples TRBV5-4 to TRBJ2-1; weak D call: TRBD1 (6 bases). This CDR3 is 14 amino acids long. Germline CDR1 reads SGHNT; CDR2 reads YYREEE (reference sequence). V lost 0 bases and J lost 7, with 11 bases in between. The CDR3 region has the DNA TGTGCCAGCAGCTTGGCGGGACAAATAAATGAGCAGTTCTTC. Translated, it gives CASSLAGQINEQFF.

V gene TRBV6-5 combines with J gene TRBJ1-2; TRBD1 might be the D (5 bases). Germline V lookup: CDR1 MNHEY, CDR2 SVGAGI. The CDR3 length is 13 residues. V lost 6 bases, J lost 7 bases, and 15 bases lay in between. DNA of the CDR3: TGTGCCAGCAGACTACAGGCTACGGGTGGCTACACCTTC. Translated: CASRLQATGGYTF.

This clone was detected a few times. The chain couples TRBV19 to TRBJ1-5, with TRBD1 identical over 8 bases. The CDR3 contains 14 residues. CDR1 and CDR2 (germline): LNHDA, SQIVND (reference sequence). Unmatched junction bases numbered 11, after V lost 8 bases and J lost 8 bases. DNA of the CDR3: TGTGCCAGTGGAAGGACAGGGATTTCGGAGCCCCAGCATTTT. It is translated as CASGRTGISEPQHF.

The chain joins TRBV9 to TRBJ1-2; D possibly corresponds to TRBD1 (5 bases). The CDR3 contains 14 residues. Germline-derived CDR1 and CDR2 are SGDLS and YYNGEE. The V end was cut by 4 bases, the J end by 6 bases, with 16 bases between. The CDR3 loop reads CASSFRTSGDGYTF. CDR3 sequence (DNA): TGTGCCAGCAGCTTTCGGACATCTGGGGATGGCTACACCTTC.

The chain uses TRBV10-2 and TRBJ1-5; D uncertain. Germline assignment: CDR1 WSHSY and CDR2 SAAADI. CDR3 size: 13 residues. Trimming pared 8 bases from V and 2 bases from J, leaving 10 bases between. The CDR3 nucleotides are TGCGCCAGCGTGGAACAGCGCAATCAGCCCCAGCATTTT. Protein product: CASVEQRNQPQHF.

The genes are TRBV6-5 and TRBJ1-4; no firm D call. The V gene's germline CDR1 is MNHEY and CDR2 SVGAGI. The length of the CDR3 is 10 residues. The V end lost 5 bases, the J end lost 13 bases, and 8 bases lay between the germline ends. The CDR3 is CASSLESLFF. The CDR3 DNA reads TGTGCCAGCAGTCTAGAGTCACTGTTTTTT.

This clone came up once. The rearrangement joins TRBV13 to TRBJ2-3; 7 bases are a match to TRBD2. With V trimmed by 3 bases and J by 2 bases, 8 bases remained unmatched. There are 16 residues in the CDR3. CDR1 and CDR2 from the germline V gene are PRHDT and FYEKMQ (reference sequence). CDR3 loop: CASSFRLAPATDTQYF. DNA for the CDR3: TGTGCCAGCAGCTTTAGACTAGCCCCGGCCACAGATACGCAGTATTTT. The complete variable domain, with remaining parts taken from reference TRBV13 and TRBJ2-3, reads AAGVIQSPRHLIKEKRETATLKCYPIPRHDTVYWYQQGPGQDPQFLISFYEKMQSDKGSIPDRFSAQQFSDYHSELNMSSLELGDSALYFCASSFRLAPATDTQYFGPGTRLTVL.

This clone came up a few times. The genes are TRBV30 and TRBJ2-5; 7 nucleotides line up with TRBD2. The CDR3 spans 12 residues. Per germline, CDR1 GTSNPN and CDR2 SVGIG (reference sequence). J gave up 4 bases and V 5 bases, and 4 bases lay outside the gene matches. CDR3 sequence reads: CAWGGGSETQYF. CDR3 DNA sequence: TGTGCCTGGGGCGGGGGTTCAGAGACCCAGTACTTC.

The rearrangement links TRBV7-8 to TRBJ2-2, with D uncertain. Trimming took 2 bases from V and 0 from J, leaving 7 bases between them. Germline V gene sequence: CDR1 SGHVS, CDR2 FQNEAQ. This CDR3 spans 15 amino acids. CDR3 DNA: TGTGCCAGCAGCTTATTAATATCGAACACCGGGGAGCTGTTTTTT. It yields the protein CASSLLISNTGELFF.

The rearrangement joins TRBV7-2 to TRBJ1-2, with 7 bases identical to TRBD1. V trimming: 5 bases; J trimming: 6 bases; junction bases outside the gene matches: 6. There are 13 residues in the CDR3. Germline CDR1 and CDR2: SGHTA and FQGNSA. The CDR3 DNA reads TGTGCCAGCAGCAAAGACAGGGTTAATGGCTACACCTTC. It codes for CASSKDRVNGYTF.

The CDR3 reads CASSLGQKYEQYF. CDR3 DNA sequence: TGTGCCAGCAGCTTGGGACAGAAATACGAGCAGTACTTC. The gene calls are TRBV11-2 and TRBJ2-7, with TRBD1 identical over 7 bases. Germline CDR1 is SGHAT and CDR2 is FQNNGV. The CDR3 runs 13 residues. Germline trimming cut 3 bases from V and 4 bases from J; bases unmatched to any gene: 3.

Here the CDR3 reads CASSPQSGSNQPQHF. CDR3 DNA sequence: TGTGCCAGTAGTCCCCAATCAGGTAGCAATCAGCCCCAGCATTTT. The chain employs TRBV19 and TRBJ1-5; no firm D call. Germline CDR1 reads LNHDA; CDR2 reads SQIVND (reference sequence). V lost 5 bases and J lost 0, with 11 bases in between. This CDR3 is 15 amino acids long.